The clone carrying this T cell receptor beta chain was counted many times. Antigen unknown. This record comes from a study of identical twins. Whole-study findings and limits: Insertions ran lower in abundant cord blood beta clonotypes, though not in memory repertoires.

cDNA molecules carried unique molecular identifiers, and template switching added a universal primer site. TCRdb independently ran MiXCR on the 5' RACE reads; one entry per CDR3 protein. The top ten clones hold 4.3% of a sample with roughly 750,000 distinct CDR3 sequences, around 20% of them seen once. Germline loops: CDR1 LGHNT, CDR2 FRNRAP. CDR3 length: 13 amino acids. Trimming took off 5 bases at V and 1 base at J, with 8 bases between the two ends. Separately, the same data were catalogued under a study of T cells expressing NK-cell markers. That publication notes: The study drew TCR beta repertoires from sorted CD3+CD56+NKG2C+, CD3+CD56+NKG2C- and CD3+CD56-NKG2C+ T cells. Most of the eight sequenced donors tested HCMV-seropositive; one tested seronegative.

This sequence joins TRBV12-5 and TRBJ1-1; the D is unclear. The sequencing sample was made of PBMCs. This TCR came from a woman younger than 30 in good health. CDR3 in DNA: TGTGCTAGTGGTCCCCGACAGAACACTGAAGCTTTCTTT. This gives the protein CASGPRQNTEAFF.